Sequencing of this TCR beta chain was carried out in a study of shared clonotypes between healthy human individuals (dated by TCRdb to 2018 to 2021). Concerning the study at large: The cohort comprised a couple of women and three men aged 18 to 49 years. Per donor, three plates each were used for CD4 naive and CD4 memory, two for CD8 naive, and one for CD8 memory. Blood TCR repertoires of four to six healthy adults were deeply sequenced to estimate repertoire size and the extent of clonotype sharing between individuals. To increase sequencing depth and limit assay-specific biases, different laboratories used diverse techniques to prepare libraries and sequence TCR repertoires. Leukapheresis yielded between about 0.9 and 9.5 billion PBMCs per donor. Overall study results and their limits: Incomplete sequencing was indicated by rarefaction of sorted-subset datasets, despite the large sequencing depth. Because the study included a small number of donors, the genetic and exposure-history diversity represented was limited. Pairwise subsampling led to the expectation that sequencing depth would affect the degree of clonotype sharing among donors. Only blood was sampled, and tissue TCR repertoires likely differ from those in blood. Clonotypes shared by all four sorted-subset donors showed higher generation probabilities than non-shared clonotypes. Naive subsets generally had larger estimated clonotype richness than memory subsets. Across several donors, about 5.2% of naive CD4, 3% to 4% of naive CD8, 2.3% of memory CD4, and approximately 0.4% of memory CD8 clonotypes were shared.

Using the deep immunoSEQ assay, multiplex PCR amplified TCR CDR3 regions from genomic DNA. Extracted genomic DNA from each cell subset was distributed evenly across all wells of several immunoSEQ 96-well plates, and each plate was treated as a replicate. For sorted subsets, 200 ng of genomic DNA, equivalent to roughly 30,000 T cell genomes, went into each replicate PCR. Purified libraries were quantified with a Qubit 3.0 fluorometer, sized on a Bioanalyzer 2100, and re-quantified with the KAPA Library Quantification kit. Every immunoSEQ 96-well plate was sequenced on a dedicated single-read 150-cycle Illumina NextSeq 550 flow cell. On the study's bioinformatics: Because the immunoSEQ output included only junctional sequences and no quality scores, the filtering could not be the same as the filtering used for full-length reads. To assign V/J genes and CDR3, sequences were annotated against IMGT germline references using PyIR, a Python wrapper for IgBLAST v1.9. Reads were removed for weak V/J assignments (E-value above 1e-6), missing CDR3, stop codons, out-of-frame junctions, or ambiguous translated residues. V3J clonotypes were defined as sequences sharing an identical inferred V gene, J gene, and CDR3 amino acid sequence. To compute the percentage overlap between repertoires, the number of shared unique clonotypes was divided by the size of the smaller repertoire. RTK rarefaction, the Chao1 estimator, and Recon v2.1 estimates of unobserved clonotypes were used to assess repertoire richness. Generation probabilities were computed with OLGA for all TCRbeta clonotypes obtained by the gDNA method from a few donors. TCRdb obtained this table from immuneACCESS and retained in-frame rearrangements with V and J assigned. These tables miss some clones; where compared with another copy, unresolved V genes account for less than half of the shortfall, and the remainder is unexplained. That table furnishes V, J and clone size, whereas the DNA furnished D and trimming. A total of more than 1,200,000 clones appear in this sample, about 98.5% of them only once. The ten most abundant clones make up 0.36% of the sample.

The donors were healthy, HIV-negative adults with no recently reported acute infections or vaccinations. All donors were Caucasian adults living in Nashville, Tennessee, USA. CD4+ T cells were enriched by magnetic negative selection; naive cells were then positively selected on CD45RA, and the negative fraction formed the memory subset. Blood was obtained by leukapheresis, after which PBMCs were separated by Ficoll-Histopaque density gradient centrifugation and cryopreserved in liquid nitrogen vapor phase. Purity and quantity of every magnetically sorted T cell population were checked by analytical flow cytometry. Each sorted fraction had its genomic DNA isolated and then quantified by UV absorbance on a Nanodrop 2000c. Sequences KGHSH (CDR1) and LQKENI (CDR2) are obtained from the germline V gene. V drops 7 bases and J drops 0 bases, leaving 9 bases in between. From the cysteine through the phenylalanine, the CDR3 covers 14 amino acids. CDR3 DNA is the only sequence kept; it has 42 bases, read in frame from the first base.

Only one count was recorded for this clone. It has no known antigen specificity. Base qualities were left out, and no much larger clone turns up one base away. The sequence is built from TRBV18 and TRBJ1-4, with no reliable assignment of the D segment. The receptor comes from a man between 25 and 39 years old in good health. The sequenced material came from naive CD4+ T cells sorted from blood. The meaning of the sample's cell subset or site label: CD45RA+ positively selected. The CDR3 region reads CASFPGATNEKLFF. At the DNA level, the sequence is TGTGCCAGCTTCCCCGGTGCAACTAATGAAAAACTGTTTTTT.